The sequence of this T cell receptor (beta chain) was determined in a study of blood T cell repertoires in COVID-19. Study as a whole: Sample material is recorded as cDNA or gDNA derived from T cells, B-cell-depleted T cells, or PBMCs.

Here immunoSEQ multiplex PCR was the method, and the copy in TCRdb shows in-frame clones only, minus some. This sample has over 55,000 clones; around four fifths occur once, and the top ten carry 5.3%. The CDR3 is 15 residues long. CDR1 and CDR2 from the germline V gene are LGHNA and YNFKEQ. V was cut by 0 bases and J by 3 bases, with 9 bases left in between. This clonotype originated in a man aged 50 to 60 with active COVID-19. The source material was peripheral blood. The chain employs TRBV4-2 and TRBJ2-1; D is perhaps TRBD2 (6 bases). CDR3 sequence reads: CASSQEAGIYNEQFF. As DNA, the CDR3 is TGTGCCAGCAGCCAAGAGGCGGGGATCTACAATGAGCAGTTCTTC.